This entry concerns a single T cell receptor beta chain. Its cognate antigen is unknown. Time point here: week 47, end of study. Alongside topical imiquimod, each dose of vaccine comprised 300 ug of mutant IDH1 20-mer peptide. This record belongs to a study of a mutant IDH1 vaccine in newly diagnosed glioma. The study's findings and limits: Pseudoprogression seemed unlinked to shifts in top peripheral T cell clonotypes. Most patients, 90% to 95%, showed vaccine-induced immune responses.

The V end lost 3 bases, the J end lost 0 bases, and 11 bases lay between the germline ends. The CDR3 is made up of 15 amino acids. CDR1 and CDR2 from the germline V gene are SGHTA and FQGNSA. Some clones are missing from TCRdb's copy, which holds only in-frame ones; the method was immunoSEQ multiplex PCR. The table lists approximately 34,000 clones, roughly 89% of them singletons. The sample consisted of PBMCs, taken from a glioma patient whose treatment included an IDH1 peptide vaccine. The J gene is TRBJ1-1, the V gene TRBV7-2; TRBD1 might be the D (6 bases). The source is a man aged 35-49 years with glioma. CDR3 in amino acids: CASSLGQHMNTEAFF. The CDR3 DNA sequence: TGTGCCAGCAGCTTGGGACAACACATGAACACTGAAGCTTTCTTT.